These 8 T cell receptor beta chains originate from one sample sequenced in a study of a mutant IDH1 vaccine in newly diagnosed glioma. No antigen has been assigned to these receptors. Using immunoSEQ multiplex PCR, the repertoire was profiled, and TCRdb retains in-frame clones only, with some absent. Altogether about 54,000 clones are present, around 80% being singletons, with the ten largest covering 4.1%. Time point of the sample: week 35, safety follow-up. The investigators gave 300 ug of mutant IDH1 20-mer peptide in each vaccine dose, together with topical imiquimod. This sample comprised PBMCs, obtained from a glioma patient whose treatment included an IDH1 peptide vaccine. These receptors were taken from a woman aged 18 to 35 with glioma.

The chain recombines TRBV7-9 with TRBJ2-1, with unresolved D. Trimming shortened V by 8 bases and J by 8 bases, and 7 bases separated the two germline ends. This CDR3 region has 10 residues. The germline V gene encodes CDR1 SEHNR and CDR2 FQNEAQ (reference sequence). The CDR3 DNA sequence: TGTGCCAGCGGGCCCCATGAGCAGTTCTTC. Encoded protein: CASGPHEQFF.

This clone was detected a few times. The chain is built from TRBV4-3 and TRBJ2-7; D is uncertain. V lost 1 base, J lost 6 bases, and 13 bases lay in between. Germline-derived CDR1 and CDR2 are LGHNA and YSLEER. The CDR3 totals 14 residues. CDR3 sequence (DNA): TGCGCCAGCAGCCAAGGGGTAGAATTGTCCGAGCAGTACTTC. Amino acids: CASSQGVELSEQYF.

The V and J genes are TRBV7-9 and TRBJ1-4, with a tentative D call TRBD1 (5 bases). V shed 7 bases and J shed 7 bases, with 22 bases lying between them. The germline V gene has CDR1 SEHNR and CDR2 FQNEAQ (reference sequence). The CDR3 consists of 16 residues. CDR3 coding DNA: TGTGCCAGCACCAAACTCTTCAGGGAGAAAGCTGAAAAACTGTTTTTT. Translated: CASTKLFREKAEKLFF.

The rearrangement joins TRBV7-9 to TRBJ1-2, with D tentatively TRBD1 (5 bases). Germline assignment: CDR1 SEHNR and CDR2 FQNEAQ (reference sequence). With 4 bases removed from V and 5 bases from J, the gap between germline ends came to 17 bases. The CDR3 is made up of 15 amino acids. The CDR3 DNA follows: TGTGCCAGCAGCTCCCCTCGGGCAGGGTTTTATGGCTACACCTTC. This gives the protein CASSSPRAGFYGYTF.

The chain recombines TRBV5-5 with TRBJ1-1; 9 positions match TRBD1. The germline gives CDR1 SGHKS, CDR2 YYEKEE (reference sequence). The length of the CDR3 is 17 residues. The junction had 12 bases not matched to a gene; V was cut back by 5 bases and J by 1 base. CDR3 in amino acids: CASSMEGQGVRNTEAFF. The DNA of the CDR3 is TGTGCCAGCAGTATGGAGGGACAGGGAGTCCGGAACACTGAAGCTTTCTTT. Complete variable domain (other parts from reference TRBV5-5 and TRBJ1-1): DAGVTQSPTHLIKTRGQQVTLRCSPISGHKSVSWYQQVLGQGPQFIFQYYEKEERGRGNFPDRFSARQFPNYSSELNVNALLLGDSALYLCASSMEGQGVRNTEAFFGQGTRLTVV.

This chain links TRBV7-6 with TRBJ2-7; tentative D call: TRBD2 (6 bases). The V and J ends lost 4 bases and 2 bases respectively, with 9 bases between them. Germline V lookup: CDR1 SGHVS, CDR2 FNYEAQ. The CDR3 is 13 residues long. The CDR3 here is CASSSGVPYEQYF. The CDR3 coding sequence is TGTGCCAGCAGCTCGGGGGTACCCTACGAGCAGTACTTC.

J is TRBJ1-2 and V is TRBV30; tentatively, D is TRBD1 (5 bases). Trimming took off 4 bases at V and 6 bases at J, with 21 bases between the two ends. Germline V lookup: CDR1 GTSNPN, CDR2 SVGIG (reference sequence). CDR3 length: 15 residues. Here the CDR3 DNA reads TGTGCCTGGACGCGGGACCGAGCCCTTACTAATGGCTACACCTTC. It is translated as CAWTRDRALTNGYTF.

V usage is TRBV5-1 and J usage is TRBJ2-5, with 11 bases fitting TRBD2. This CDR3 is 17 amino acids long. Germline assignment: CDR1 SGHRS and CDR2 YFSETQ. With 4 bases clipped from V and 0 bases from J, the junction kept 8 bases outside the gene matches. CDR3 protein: CASSPGTSGSYQETQYF. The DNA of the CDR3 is TGCGCCAGCAGCCCGGGGACTAGCGGATCGTACCAAGAGACCCAGTACTTC.